This entry describes one T cell receptor (beta chain). This clonotype was detected only once. Its antigen specificity is not known. The sample holds no much larger clone one base away, and base qualities are not on file. A single read is weak support. The source of the sample is a study of post-analysis software for immune sequencing data (dated by TCRdb to about 2015). For the wider study: Recorded disease courses included relapsing-remitting, secondary progressive and progressive-relapsing multiple sclerosis, with some patients lacking subtype annotation. Patient repertoires were compared against around 10 previously published healthy control repertoires from donors aged roughly 6 to 26 years. A subset of samples was prepared in parallel using single-end sample barcoding, then pooled and co-amplified after Illumina adapter ligation. Findings and caveats that apply to the study as a whole: Patients showed significantly higher frequencies than controls for a handful of TRBV segments, among them TRBV5-6, TRBV5-1 and TRBV20-1. The control group was slightly older than the multiple sclerosis patient group. Direct clustering with F measure showed strong co-clustering of samples prepared in the same batch, prompting a batch-effect correction. Significantly lower normalized Chao1 diversity was found in multiple sclerosis patients than in controls, suggesting substantial peripheral T-cell clonal expansion.

Trimming costs V 5 bases and J 0 bases, and their ends lie 10 bases apart. CDR1 and CDR2, per the germline V gene, are KGHDR and SFDVKD. The CDR3 measures 15 amino acids from cysteine to phenylalanine. The only DNA kept is the CDR3, 45 bases in frame from the first base. The library was made by PCR. Sequenced on an Illumina HiSeq 2500. Unique molecular identifiers were incorporated into TCR beta cDNA libraries to reduce PCR and sequencing biases. Every 1 to 10 million input T cells yielded roughly 0.5 million cDNA molecules, meaning each molecule approximated one T cell. Patient libraries were prepared and sequenced with the same protocol used for the earlier healthy control dataset. Samples belonging to the same batch were prepared together, multiplexed and sequenced on a shared HiSeq lane. The study's processing was this. MIGEC was used to process the raw barcoded reads, and molecular identifier groups with only a single read were discarded before consensus assembly and CDR3 extraction. VDJtools was used for post-analysis of the clonotype tables, with diversity normalized by down-sampling every dataset to the smallest sample size. In repertoire overlap clustering, CDR3 amino acid sequences, but not nucleotide sequences, were matched to correct batch-related cross-sample contamination. TCRdb took the public reads, trimmed them with fastp at Q25, ran MiXCR for clone calling and kept in-frame beta chains. Rows are combined by CDR3 protein, so each entry shows the most common genes and DNA. The V and J calls and clone size come from TCRdb's table, not from the authors' own analysis. The sample profile shows over 150,000 distinct CDR3 sequences; approximately 35% of them were found once. The top ten clonotypes cover 25% to 35% of the sample.

Taken with the paper, the label for time point translates to: second blood draw from one MS patient after hematopoietic stem cell transplantation. To demonstrate the VDJtools post-analysis software, the study profiled TCR beta repertoires from the peripheral blood of about a dozen young patients with multiple sclerosis. The multiple sclerosis patients were children and adolescents between roughly 6 and 16 years of age. This receptor was taken from a girl aged 10 to 17 with multiple sclerosis. Donor details come from another sample of the same person, matched by shared clones. The specimen comprised blood, sampled after autologous hematopoietic stem cell transplantation. This chain joins TRBV24-1 to TRBJ2-1, with the D gene call left open. The sequenced DNA: TGTGCCACCAGTGTAGGCGGAAACTCCTACAATGAGCAGTTCTTC. Its protein reads: CATSVGGNSYNEQFF.